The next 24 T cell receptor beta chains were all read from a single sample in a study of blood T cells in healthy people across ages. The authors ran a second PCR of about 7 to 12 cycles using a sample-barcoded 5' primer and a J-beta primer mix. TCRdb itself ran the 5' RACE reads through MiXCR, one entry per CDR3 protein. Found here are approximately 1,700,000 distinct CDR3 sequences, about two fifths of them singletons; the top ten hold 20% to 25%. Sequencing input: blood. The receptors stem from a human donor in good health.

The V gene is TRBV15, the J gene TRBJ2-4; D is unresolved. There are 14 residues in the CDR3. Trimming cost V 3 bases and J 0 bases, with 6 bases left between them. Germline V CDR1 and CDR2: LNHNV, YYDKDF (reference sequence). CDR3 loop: CATSSSVAKNIQYF. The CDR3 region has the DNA TGTGCCACCAGCAGCAGTGTAGCCAAAAACATTCAGTACTTC.

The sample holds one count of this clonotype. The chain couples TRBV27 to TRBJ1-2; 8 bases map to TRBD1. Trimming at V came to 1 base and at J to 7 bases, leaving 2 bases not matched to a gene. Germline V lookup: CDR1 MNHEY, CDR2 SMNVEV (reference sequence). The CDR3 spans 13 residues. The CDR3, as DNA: TGTGCCAGCAGTTTATGGCAGGGGGCTGGCTACACCTTC. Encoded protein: CASSLWQGAGYTF.

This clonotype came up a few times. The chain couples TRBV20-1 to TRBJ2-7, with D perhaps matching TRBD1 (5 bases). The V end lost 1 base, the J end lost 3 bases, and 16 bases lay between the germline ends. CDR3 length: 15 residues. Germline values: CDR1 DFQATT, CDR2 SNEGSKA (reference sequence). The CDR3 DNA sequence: TGCAGTGCTAGAGGCCTAAACAGGATTTTCTACGAGCAGTACTTC. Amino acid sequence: CSARGLNRIFYEQYF.

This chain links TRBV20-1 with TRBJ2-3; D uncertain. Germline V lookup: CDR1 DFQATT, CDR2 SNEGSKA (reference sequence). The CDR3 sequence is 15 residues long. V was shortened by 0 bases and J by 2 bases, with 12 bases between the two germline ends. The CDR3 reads CSARDGAQLTDTQYF. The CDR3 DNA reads TGCAGTGCTAGAGATGGAGCGCAACTCACAGATACGCAGTATTTT.

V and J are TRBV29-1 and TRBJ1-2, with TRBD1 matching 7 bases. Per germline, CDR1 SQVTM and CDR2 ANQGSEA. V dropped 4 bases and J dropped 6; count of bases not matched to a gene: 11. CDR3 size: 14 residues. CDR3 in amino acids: CSVGERQGRDGYTF. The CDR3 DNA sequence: TGCAGCGTTGGAGAGAGACAGGGACGGGATGGCTACACCTTC. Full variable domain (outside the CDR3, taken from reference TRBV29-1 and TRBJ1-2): SAVISQKPSRDICQRGTSLTIQCQVDSQVTMMFWYRQQPGQSLTLIATANQGSEATYESGFVIDKFPISRPNLTFSTLTVSNMSPEDSSIYLCSVGERQGRDGYTFGSGTRLTVV.

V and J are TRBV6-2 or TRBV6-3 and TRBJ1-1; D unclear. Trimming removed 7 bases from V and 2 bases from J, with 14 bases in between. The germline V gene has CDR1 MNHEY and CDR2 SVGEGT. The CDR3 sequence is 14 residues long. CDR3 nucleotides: TGTGCCAGCACTTCACAAGGGTTTAACACTGAAGCTTTCTTT. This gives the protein CASTSQGFNTEAFF.

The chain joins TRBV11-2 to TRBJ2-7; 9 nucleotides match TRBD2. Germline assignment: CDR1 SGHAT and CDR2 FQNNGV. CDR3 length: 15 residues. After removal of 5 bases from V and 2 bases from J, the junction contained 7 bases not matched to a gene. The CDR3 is CASSPRTSAAYEQYF. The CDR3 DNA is TGTGCCAGCAGCCCCCGGACTAGCGCGGCCTACGAGCAGTACTTC.

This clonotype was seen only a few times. CDR3 loop: CSVGQRAGEQYF. Written as DNA, the CDR3 is TGCAGCGTTGGACAGAGGGCAGGGGAGCAGTACTTC. The chain joins TRBV29-1 to TRBJ2-7; D assignment may be TRBD1 or TRBD2 (5 bases each). Germline CDR1 SQVTM, CDR2 ANQGSEA. V gave up 4 bases and J gave up 7 bases, with 14 bases separating them. There are 12 residues in the CDR3.

In DNA form, the CDR3 reads TGCAGTGCTAGAGAGGCGCACACTGAAGCTTTCTTT. It encodes CSAREAHTEAFF. V usage is TRBV20-1 and J usage is TRBJ1-1; D unresolved. This CDR3 region has 12 residues. V was clipped by 0 bases and J by 3 bases, with 5 bases between them. CDR1 is DFQATT and CDR2 is SNEGSKA in the germline V gene (reference sequence).

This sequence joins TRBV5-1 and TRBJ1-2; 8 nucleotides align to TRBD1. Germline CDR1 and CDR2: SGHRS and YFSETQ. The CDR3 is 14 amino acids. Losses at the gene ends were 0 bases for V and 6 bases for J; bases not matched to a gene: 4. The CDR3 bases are TGCGCCAGCAGCTTGGCGCAGGGGGCCGATGGCTACACCTTC. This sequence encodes CASSLAQGADGYTF.

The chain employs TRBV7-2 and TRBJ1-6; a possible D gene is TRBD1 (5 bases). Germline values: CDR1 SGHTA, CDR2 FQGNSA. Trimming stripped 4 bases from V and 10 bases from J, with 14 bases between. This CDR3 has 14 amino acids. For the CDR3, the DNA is TGTGCCAGCAGCTCCGGGACTATCGTATCACCCCTCCACTTT. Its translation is CASSSGTIVSPLHF. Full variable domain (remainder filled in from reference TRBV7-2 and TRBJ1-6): GAGVSQSPSNKVTEKGKDVELRCDPISGHTALYWYRQSLGQGLEFLIYFQGNSAPDKSGLPSDRFSAERTGGSVSTLTIQRTQQEDSAVYLCASSSGTIVSPLHFGNGTRLTVT.

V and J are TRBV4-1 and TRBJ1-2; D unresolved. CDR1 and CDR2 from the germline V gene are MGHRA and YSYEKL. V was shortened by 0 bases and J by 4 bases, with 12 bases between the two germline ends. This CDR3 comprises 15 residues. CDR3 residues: CASSQDLVTGYGYTF. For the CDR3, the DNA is TGCGCCAGCAGCCAAGATCTGGTGACGGGCTATGGCTACACCTTC.

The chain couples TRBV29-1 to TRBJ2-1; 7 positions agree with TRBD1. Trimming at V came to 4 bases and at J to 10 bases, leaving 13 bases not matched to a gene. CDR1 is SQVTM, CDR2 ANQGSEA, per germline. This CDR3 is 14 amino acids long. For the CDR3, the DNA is TGCAGCGTTGGGGCAGGGGGTTTGGGCTACGAGCAGTTCTTC. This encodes CSVGAGGLGYEQFF.

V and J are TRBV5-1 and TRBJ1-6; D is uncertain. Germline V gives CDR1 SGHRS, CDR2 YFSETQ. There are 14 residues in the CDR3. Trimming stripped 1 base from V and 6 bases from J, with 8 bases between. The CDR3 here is CASSLRGINSPLHF. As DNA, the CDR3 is TGCGCCAGCAGCTTGCGGGGAATTAATTCACCCCTCCACTTT.

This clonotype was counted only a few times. In DNA form, the CDR3 reads TGTGCCAGCAGCCAAGATTATCCAGCTCCCTACGAGCAGTTCTTC. Its protein product is CASSQDYPAPYEQFF. The chain carries TRBV4-2 and TRBJ2-1, with D unresolved. Trimming removed 0 bases at V and 10 bases at J, with 16 bases between. The CDR3 runs 15 residues. CDR1 is LGHNA, CDR2 YNFKEQ, per germline.

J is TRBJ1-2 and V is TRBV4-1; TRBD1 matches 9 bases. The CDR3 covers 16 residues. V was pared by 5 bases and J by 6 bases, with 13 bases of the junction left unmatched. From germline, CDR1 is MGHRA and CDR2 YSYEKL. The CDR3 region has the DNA TGCGCCAGCAGCTCCGAACAGGGGGCGCAGGTTAATGGCTACACCTTC. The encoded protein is CASSSEQGAQVNGYTF.

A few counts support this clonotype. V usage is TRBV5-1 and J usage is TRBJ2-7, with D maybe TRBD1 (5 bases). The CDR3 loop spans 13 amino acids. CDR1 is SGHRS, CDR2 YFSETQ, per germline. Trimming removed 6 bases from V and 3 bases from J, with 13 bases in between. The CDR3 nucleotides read TGCGCCAGCATCCCACCTGACAGCTACGAGCAGTACTTC. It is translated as CASIPPDSYEQYF.

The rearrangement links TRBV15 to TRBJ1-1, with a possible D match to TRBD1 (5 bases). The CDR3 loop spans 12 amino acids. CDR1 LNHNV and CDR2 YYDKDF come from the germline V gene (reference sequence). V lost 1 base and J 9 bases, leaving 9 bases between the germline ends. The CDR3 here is CATSRAWDQAFF. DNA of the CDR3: TGTGCCACCAGCAGAGCTTGGGACCAAGCTTTCTTT. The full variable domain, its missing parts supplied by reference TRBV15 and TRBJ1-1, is DAMVIQNPRYQVTQFGKPVTLSCSQTLNHNVMYWYQQKSSQAPKLLFHYYDKDFNNEADTPDNFQSRRPNTSFCFLDIRSPGLGDTAMYLCATSRAWDQAFFGQGTRLTVV.

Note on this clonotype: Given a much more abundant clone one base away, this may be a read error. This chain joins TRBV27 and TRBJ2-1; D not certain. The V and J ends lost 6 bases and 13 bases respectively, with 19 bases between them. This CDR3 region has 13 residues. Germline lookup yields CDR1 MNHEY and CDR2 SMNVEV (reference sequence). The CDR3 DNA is TGTGCCAGCAGCCCTTCGTACCAAGAGACCCAGTTCTTC. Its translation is CASSPSYQETQFF.

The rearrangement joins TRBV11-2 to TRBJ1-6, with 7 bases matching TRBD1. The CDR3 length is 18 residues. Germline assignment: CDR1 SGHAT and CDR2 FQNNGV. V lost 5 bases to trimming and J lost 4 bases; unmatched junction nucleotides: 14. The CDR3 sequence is CASSRNPGQLAYNSPLHF. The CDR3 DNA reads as TGTGCCAGCAGCAGAAACCCGGGACAGCTGGCATATAATTCACCCCTCCACTTT.

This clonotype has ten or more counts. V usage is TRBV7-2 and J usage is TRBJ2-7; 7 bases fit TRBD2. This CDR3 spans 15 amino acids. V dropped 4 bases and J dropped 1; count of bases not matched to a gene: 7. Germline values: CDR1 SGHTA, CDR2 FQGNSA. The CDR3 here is CASSSGLSRSYEQYF. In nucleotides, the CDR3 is TGTGCCAGCAGCTCGGGACTAAGCCGGTCCTACGAGCAGTACTTC.

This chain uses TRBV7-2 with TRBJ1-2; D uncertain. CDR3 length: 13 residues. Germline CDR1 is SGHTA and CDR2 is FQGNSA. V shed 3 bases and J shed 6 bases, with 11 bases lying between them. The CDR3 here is CASSFSREHGYTF. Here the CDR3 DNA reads TGTGCCAGCAGCTTTAGCCGCGAACATGGCTACACCTTC.

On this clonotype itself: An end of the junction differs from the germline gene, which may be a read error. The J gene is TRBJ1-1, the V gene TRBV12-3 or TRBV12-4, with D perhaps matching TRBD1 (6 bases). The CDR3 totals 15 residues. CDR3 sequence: CVSSSLTGLNTEAFF. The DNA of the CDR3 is TGTGTCAGCAGTTCGCTTACAGGGTTGAACACTGAAGCTTTCTTT.

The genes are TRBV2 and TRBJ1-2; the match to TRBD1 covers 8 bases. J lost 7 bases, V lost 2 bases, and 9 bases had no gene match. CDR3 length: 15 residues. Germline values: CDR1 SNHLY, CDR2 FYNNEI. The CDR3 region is CASSEWTGSMSGYTF. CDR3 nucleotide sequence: TGTGCCAGCAGTGAATGGACAGGGTCGATGAGTGGCTACACCTTC.